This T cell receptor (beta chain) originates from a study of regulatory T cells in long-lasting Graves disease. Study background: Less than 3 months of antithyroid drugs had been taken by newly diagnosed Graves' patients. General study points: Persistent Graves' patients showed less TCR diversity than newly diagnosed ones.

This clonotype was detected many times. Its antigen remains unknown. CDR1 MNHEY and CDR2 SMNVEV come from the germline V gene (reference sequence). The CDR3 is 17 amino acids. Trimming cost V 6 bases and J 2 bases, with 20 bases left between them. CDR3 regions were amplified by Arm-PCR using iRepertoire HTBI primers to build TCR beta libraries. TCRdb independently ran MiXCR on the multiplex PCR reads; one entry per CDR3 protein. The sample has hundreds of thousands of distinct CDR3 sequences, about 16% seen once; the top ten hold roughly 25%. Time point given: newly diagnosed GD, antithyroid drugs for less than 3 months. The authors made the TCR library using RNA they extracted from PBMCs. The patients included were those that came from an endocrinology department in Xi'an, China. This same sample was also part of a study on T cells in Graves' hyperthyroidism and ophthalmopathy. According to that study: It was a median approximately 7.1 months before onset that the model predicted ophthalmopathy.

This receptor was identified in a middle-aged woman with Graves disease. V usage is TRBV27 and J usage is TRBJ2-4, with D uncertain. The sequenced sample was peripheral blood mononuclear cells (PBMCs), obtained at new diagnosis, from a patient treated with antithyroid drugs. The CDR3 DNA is TGTGCCAGCAGAGACGACGGTTGGGTAGGGTCCAAAAACATTCAGTACTTC. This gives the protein CASRDDGWVGSKNIQYF.